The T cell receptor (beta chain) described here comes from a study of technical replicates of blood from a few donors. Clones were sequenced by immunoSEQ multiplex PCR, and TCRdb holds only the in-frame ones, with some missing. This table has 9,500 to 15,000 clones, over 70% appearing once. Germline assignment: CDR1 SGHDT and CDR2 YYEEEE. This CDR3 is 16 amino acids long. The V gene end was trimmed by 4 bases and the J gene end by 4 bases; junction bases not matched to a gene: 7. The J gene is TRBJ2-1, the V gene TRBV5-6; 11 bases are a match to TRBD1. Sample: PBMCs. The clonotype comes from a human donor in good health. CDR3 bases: TGTGCCAGCAGCACCTCCGGGACAGGGGGATACAATGAGCAGTTCTTC. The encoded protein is CASSTSGTGGYNEQFF.